This entry lists 2 T cell receptor beta chains sequenced from one sample in a study of control samples from healthy donors and cancer patients. Sequencing used immunoSEQ multiplex PCR; TCRdb keeps in-frame clones, though not all of them. The sample has fewer than 200,000 clones; about 92% are singletons. The material sequenced was blood. The source is a man in his thirties or forties in good health.

The CDR3 DNA reads TGTGCCACCAAAGGGGGGATGAGCTCTGGAAACACCATATATTTT. Protein sequence: CATKGGMSSGNTIYF. The rearrangement joins TRBV7-9 to TRBJ1-3; TRBD1 is a possible D gene (6 bases). CDR1 SEHNR and CDR2 FQNEAQ come from the germline V gene (reference sequence). V lost 10 bases, J lost 0 bases, and 16 bases lay in between. The CDR3 has 15 residues.

The J gene is TRBJ2-1, the V gene TRBV7-3; 9 bases are a match to TRBD1. Per germline, CDR1 SGHTA and CDR2 FQGTGA. The CDR3 spans 19 residues. V trimming: 2 bases; J trimming: 2 bases; junction bases outside the gene matches: 13. The CDR3 DNA follows: TGTGCCAGCAGCTTATCCTTGGGAGGCGGACAGGGGACCTACAATGAGCAGTTCTTC. Amino acid sequence: CASSLSLGGGQGTYNEQFF.